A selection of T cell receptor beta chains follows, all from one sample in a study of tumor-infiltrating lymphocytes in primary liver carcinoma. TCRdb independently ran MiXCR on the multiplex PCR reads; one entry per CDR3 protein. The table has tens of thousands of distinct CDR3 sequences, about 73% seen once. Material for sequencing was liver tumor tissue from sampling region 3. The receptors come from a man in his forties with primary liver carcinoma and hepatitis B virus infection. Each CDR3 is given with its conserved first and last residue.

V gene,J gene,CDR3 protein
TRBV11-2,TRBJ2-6,CASSLDVGARANVLTF
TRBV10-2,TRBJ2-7,CASNPGRGAIYEQYF
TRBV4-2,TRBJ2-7,CASGGKLGLAGGPHEQYF
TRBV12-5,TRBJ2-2,CASGVEQVSGTGELFF
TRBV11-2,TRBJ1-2,CASIEQYGYTF
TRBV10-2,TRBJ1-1,CASSEGLEAFF
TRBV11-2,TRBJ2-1,CTSSLELLAGTYEQLF
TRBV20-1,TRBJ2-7,CSARDRLSLAGGFYEQYF
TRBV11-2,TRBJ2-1,CAGSLELLAGMNEHFF
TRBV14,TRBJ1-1,CASSQVGRGGNTEAFF
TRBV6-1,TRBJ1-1,CASSQHGRPSPEAFF
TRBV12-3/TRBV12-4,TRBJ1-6,CTSSSMGTGLNSPLHF
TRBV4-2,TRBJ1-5,CANSQWEGSGQLSNQPPHF
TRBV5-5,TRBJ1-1,CASSIDRGTEASF
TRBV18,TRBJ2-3,CASSPQNRGVSTDTQYF
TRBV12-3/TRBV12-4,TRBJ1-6,CANSDMDDSPLHF
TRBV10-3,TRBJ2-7,CAISEIGLRTYEQYF
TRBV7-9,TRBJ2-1,CASSLPYQGPRTSEQFF
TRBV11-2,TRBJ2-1,CASSLAEGVLSEQFF
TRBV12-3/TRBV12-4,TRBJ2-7,CTSSIGTGGPFEQDF
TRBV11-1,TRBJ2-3,CANSGGGGLTDKQYF
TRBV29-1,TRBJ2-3,CSVVGLAEDATQYF
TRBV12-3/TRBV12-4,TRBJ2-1,CASSVRGVAGVVNEQFF
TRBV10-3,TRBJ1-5,CANREYEGDQPQHF
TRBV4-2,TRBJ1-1,CAGSQEYGQGFWIEAFF
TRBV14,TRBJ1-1,CASSRRLGAATEAFF
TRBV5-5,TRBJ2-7,CASNLGQHLTRSYEQYF
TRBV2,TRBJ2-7,CASSEQGMNEQYF
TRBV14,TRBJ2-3,CASSQAPGALSTQYF